Presented here are 14 T cell receptor beta chains from one specimen sequenced in a study of cytomegalovirus exposure and HLA in healthy donors. The PCR employed 60 Vbeta primers together with 13 Jbeta primers. Clones were sequenced by immunoSEQ multiplex PCR, and TCRdb holds only the in-frame ones, with some missing. The sample has 250,000 or so clones, over 90% seen once. Sequencing used PBMCs. The receptors originated from a girl between 2 and 10 years old in good health and CMV-seronegative.

The chain employs TRBV10-1 and TRBJ2-7, with 7 positions matching TRBD2. This CDR3 has 15 amino acids. The germline V gene encodes CDR1 WNHNN and CDR2 SYGVQD (reference sequence). With 0 bases clipped from V and 6 bases from J, the junction kept 8 bases outside the gene matches. The CDR3 DNA sequence: TGCGCCAGCAGTGAGTCTGGGGCGGGGGAAGGCGAGCAGTACTTC. Protein: CASSESGAGEGEQYF.

V usage is TRBV5-5 and J usage is TRBJ1-6; D call uncertain. V lost 2 bases and J 4 bases, leaving 7 bases between the germline ends. Germline assignment: CDR1 SGHKS and CDR2 YYEKEE (reference sequence). The CDR3 covers 14 residues. This chain's CDR3 is CASSFREYNSPLHF. The CDR3 DNA reads as TGTGCCAGCAGCTTTCGGGAGTATAATTCACCCCTCCACTTT. Supplemented by reference TRBV5-5 and TRBJ1-6, the full variable domain reads DAGVTQSPTHLIKTRGQQVTLRCSPISGHKSVSWYQQVLGQGPQFIFQYYEKEERGRGNFPDRFSARQFPNYSSELNVNALLLGDSALYLCASSFREYNSPLHFGNGTRLTVT.

The table lists this clone with a count of one. The V and J genes are TRBV6-1 and TRBJ1-2; D might be TRBD1 (5 bases). Per germline, CDR1 MNHNS and CDR2 SASEGT. V lost 3 bases and J 3 bases, leaving 20 bases between the germline ends. The CDR3 consists of 17 residues. This CDR3 is CASSDTGAHPSDYGYTF. DNA of the CDR3: TGTGCCAGCAGTGATACAGGAGCTCACCCATCGGACTATGGCTACACCTTC.

The chain uses TRBV5-1 and TRBJ2-7; 7 bases fit TRBD2. Germline CDR1 and CDR2: SGHRS and YFSETQ. V trimming: 0 bases; J trimming: 3 bases; junction bases outside the gene matches: 6. CDR3 size: 15 residues. The CDR3 bases are TGCGCCAGCAGCTTGGATGGGGAGGGTAGCTACGAGCAGTACTTC. It translates to CASSLDGEGSYEQYF.

The chain links TRBV10-3 to TRBJ2-1; 7 bases match TRBD1. The V and J ends lost 6 bases and 1 base, in that order; junction bases with no gene match: 3. Per the germline V gene, CDR1 is ENHRY and CDR2 is SYGVKD. The CDR3 sequence is 14 residues long. The DNA for the CDR3 is TGTGCCATCAGGAAGGGGGCATCCTACAATGAGCAGTTCTTC. Its translation: CAIRKGASYNEQFF.

The genes are TRBV7-2 and TRBJ2-7, with D maybe TRBD1 (8 bases). V was shortened by 5 bases and J by 5 bases, with 19 bases between the two germline ends. CDR1 and CDR2 (germline): SGHTA, FQGNSA. The CDR3 extends over 15 amino acids. The CDR3 protein is CASSTGGGRRDEQYF. The CDR3 DNA sequence: TGTGCCAGCAGCACAGGGGGAGGGAGGAGGGACGAGCAGTACTTC. The variable domain in full, with the rest retrieved from reference TRBV7-2 and TRBJ2-7, is GAGVSQSPSNKVTEKGKDVELRCDPISGHTALYWYRQSLGQGLEFLIYFQGNSAPDKSGLPSDRFSAERTGGSVSTLTIQRTQQEDSAVYLCASSTGGGRRDEQYFGPGTRLTVT.

This chain connects TRBV7-8 to TRBJ1-1, with no clear D. The V gene's germline CDR1 is SGHVS and CDR2 FQNEAQ. This CDR3 has 15 amino acids. V was trimmed by 5 bases and J by 1 base, leaving 14 bases between them. The CDR3 loop is CASSGWESPNTEAFF. The CDR3 DNA reads as TGTGCCAGCAGCGGGTGGGAGTCTCCGAACACTGAAGCTTTCTTT. Full variable domain (rest looked up from reference TRBV7-8 and TRBJ1-1): GAGVSQSPRYKVAKRGQDVALRCDPISGHVSLFWYQQALGQGPEFLTYFQNEAQLDKSGLPSDRFFAERPEGSVSTLKIQRTQQEDSAVYLCASSGWESPNTEAFFGQGTRLTVV.

Written as DNA, the CDR3 is TGTGCCAGCAGTCATCTGACAGGGGGTGTTGGCAATCAGCCCCAGCATTTT. Its protein is CASSHLTGGVGNQPQHF. The chain couples TRBV27 to TRBJ1-5; 9 bases are a match to TRBD1. Looked up from germline, CDR1 is MNHEY and CDR2 is SMNVEV (reference sequence). The CDR3 extends over 17 amino acids. With 5 bases clipped from V and 2 bases from J, the junction kept 10 bases outside the gene matches.

This clone was found once. The chain has TRBV5-8 and TRBJ2-1; D not certain. V lost 9 bases and J 5 bases, leaving 12 bases between the germline ends. This CDR3 region has 12 residues. Germline loops: CDR1 SGHTS, CDR2 YDEGEE. The CDR3 DNA reads TGTGCCACCCCCAAGAGGAACAATGAGCAGTTCTTC. It encodes CATPKRNNEQFF.

The V and J genes are TRBV19 and TRBJ1-5; D is perhaps TRBD1 (6 bases). The germline gives CDR1 LNHDA, CDR2 SQIVND (reference sequence). The CDR3 has 16 amino acids. V lost 6 bases, J lost 0 bases, and 15 bases lay in between. The CDR3 DNA reads as TGTGCCAGTAGACCGGGACAACCCTATAGCAATCAGCCCCAGCATTTT. This translates into CASRPGQPYSNQPQHF. Drawing the rest from reference TRBV19 and TRBJ1-5, the complete variable domain is DGGITQSPKYLFRKEGQNVTLSCEQNLNHDAMYWYRQDPGQGLRLIYYSQIVNDFQKGDIAEGYSVSREKKESFPLTVTSAQKNPTAFYLCASRPGQPYSNQPQHFGDGTRLSIL.

V usage is TRBV9 and J usage is TRBJ1-3; D gene unclear. Germline CDR1 is SGDLS and CDR2 is YYNGEE. The length of the CDR3 is 12 residues. The germline V and J ends were trimmed by 1 base and 4 bases, with 3 bases remaining between them. In nucleotides, the CDR3 is TGTGCCAGCAGCGTACCGGGAAACACCATATATTTT. It encodes CASSVPGNTIYF.

V is TRBV6-8 and J is TRBJ1-4; D is undetermined. The CDR3 contains 13 residues. Trimming took 5 bases from V and 4 from J, leaving 8 bases between them. CDR1 and CDR2 from the germline V gene are MNHGY and SAAAGT. The CDR3 DNA reads as TGTGCCAGCAGTGCGGGATTTAATGAAAAACTGTTTTTT. This gives the protein CASSAGFNEKLFF.

The genes are TRBV4-1 and TRBJ2-5; the D gene is possibly TRBD2 (5 bases). Germline CDR1 reads MGHRA; CDR2 reads YSYEKL. The CDR3 spans 18 residues. With 0 bases removed from V and 3 bases from J, the gap between germline ends came to 20 bases. The chain's CDR3 is CASSQDRMLRVGKETQYF. The CDR3 DNA reads as TGCGCCAGCAGCCAAGATAGGATGTTGCGGGTAGGAAAAGAGACCCAGTACTTC.

The chain employs TRBV4-2 and TRBJ2-3; D gene ambiguous. The CDR3 is 16 amino acids. CDR1 LGHNA and CDR2 YNFKEQ come from the germline V gene. V was cut by 0 bases and J by 0 bases, with 10 bases left in between. The DNA of the CDR3 is TGTGCCAGCAGCCAAGATCCCAGGCCTAGCACAGATACGCAGTATTTT. Translating it yields CASSQDPRPSTDTQYF.